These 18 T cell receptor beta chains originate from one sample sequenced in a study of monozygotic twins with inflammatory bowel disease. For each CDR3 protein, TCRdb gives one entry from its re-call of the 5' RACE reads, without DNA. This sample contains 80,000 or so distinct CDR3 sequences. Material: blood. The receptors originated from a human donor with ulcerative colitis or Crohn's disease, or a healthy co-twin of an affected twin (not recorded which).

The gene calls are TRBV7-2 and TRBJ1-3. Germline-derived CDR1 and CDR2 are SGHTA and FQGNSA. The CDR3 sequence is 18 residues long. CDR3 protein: CASSLAPRPRGGGNTIYF.

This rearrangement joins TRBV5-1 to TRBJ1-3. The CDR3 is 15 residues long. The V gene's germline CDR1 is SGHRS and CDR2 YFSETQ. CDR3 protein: CASSFGRSSGNTIYF.

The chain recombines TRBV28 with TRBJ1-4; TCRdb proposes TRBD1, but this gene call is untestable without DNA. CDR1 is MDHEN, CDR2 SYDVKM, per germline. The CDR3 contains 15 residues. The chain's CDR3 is CASSWPTGSGEKLFF.

CDR3 in amino acids: CASSLTEYSGNTIYF. V gene TRBV5-1 combines with J gene TRBJ1-3. Per germline, CDR1 SGHRS and CDR2 YFSETQ. The length of the CDR3 is 15 residues.

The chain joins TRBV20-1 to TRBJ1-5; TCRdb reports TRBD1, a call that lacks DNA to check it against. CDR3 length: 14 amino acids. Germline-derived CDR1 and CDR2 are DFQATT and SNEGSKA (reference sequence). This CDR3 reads CSALGQNSNQPQHF.

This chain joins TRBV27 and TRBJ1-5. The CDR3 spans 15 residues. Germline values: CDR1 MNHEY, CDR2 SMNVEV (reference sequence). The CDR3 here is CASSKSPYSNQPQHF.

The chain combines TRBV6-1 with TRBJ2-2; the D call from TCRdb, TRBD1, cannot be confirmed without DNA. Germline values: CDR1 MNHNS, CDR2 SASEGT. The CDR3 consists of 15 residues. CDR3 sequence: CASSRGTLNTGELFF.

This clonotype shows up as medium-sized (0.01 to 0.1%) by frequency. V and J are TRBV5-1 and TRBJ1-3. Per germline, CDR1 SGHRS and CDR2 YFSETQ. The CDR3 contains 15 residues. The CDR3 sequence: CASSLDGSSGNTIYF.

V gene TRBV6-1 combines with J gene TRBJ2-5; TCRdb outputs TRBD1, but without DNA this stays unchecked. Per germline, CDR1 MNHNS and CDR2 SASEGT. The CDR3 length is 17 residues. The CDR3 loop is CASSEYSRRGRGETQYF.

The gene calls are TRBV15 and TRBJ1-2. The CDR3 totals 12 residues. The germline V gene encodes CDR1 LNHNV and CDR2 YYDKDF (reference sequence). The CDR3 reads CATSRNNYGYTF. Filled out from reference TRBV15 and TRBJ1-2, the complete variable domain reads DAMVIQNPRYQVTQFGKPVTLSCSQTLNHNVMYWYQQKSSQAPKLLFHYYDKDFNNEADTPDNFQSRRPNTSFCFLDIRSPGLGDTAMYLCATSRNNYGYTFGSGTRLTVV.

CDR3 residues: CASSSKPQGLSYNEQFF. The genes are TRBV5-1 and TRBJ2-1; TCRdb calls TRBD1, which cannot be checked without DNA. Germline CDR1 is SGHRS and CDR2 is YFSETQ. The CDR3 contains 17 residues.

CDR3 in amino acids: CASSLKIAGRSDTQYF. This rearrangement joins TRBV5-1 to TRBJ2-3; TCRdb's D call of TRBD2 is untestable without DNA. The CDR3 length is 16 residues. In germline, CDR1 is SGHRS, CDR2 YFSETQ. The full variable domain, rest sourced from reference TRBV5-1 and TRBJ2-3, is KAGVTQTPRYLIKTRGQQVTLSCSPISGHRSVSWYQQTPGQGLQFLFEYFSETQRNKGNFPGRFSGRQFSNSRSEMNVSTLELGDSALYLCASSLKIAGRSDTQYFGPGTRLTVL.

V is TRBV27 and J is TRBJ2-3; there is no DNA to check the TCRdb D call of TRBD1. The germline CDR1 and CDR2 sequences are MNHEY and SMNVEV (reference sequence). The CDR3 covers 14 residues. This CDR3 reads CASSPGTRTDTQYF.

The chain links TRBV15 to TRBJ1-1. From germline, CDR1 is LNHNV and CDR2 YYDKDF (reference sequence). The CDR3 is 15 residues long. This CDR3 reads CATSRDRRDYTEAFF.

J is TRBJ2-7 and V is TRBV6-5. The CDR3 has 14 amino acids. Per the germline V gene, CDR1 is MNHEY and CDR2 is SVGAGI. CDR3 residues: CASSYSYRPYEQYF.

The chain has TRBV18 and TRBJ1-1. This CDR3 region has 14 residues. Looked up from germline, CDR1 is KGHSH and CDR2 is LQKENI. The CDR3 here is CASSRLGRNTEAFF. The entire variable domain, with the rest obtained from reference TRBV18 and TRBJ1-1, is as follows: NAGVMQNPRHLVRRRGQEARLRCSPMKGHSHVYWYRQLPEEGLKFMVYLQKENIIDESGMPKERFSAEFPKEGPSILRIQQVVRGDSAAYFCASSRLGRNTEAFFGQGTRLTVV.

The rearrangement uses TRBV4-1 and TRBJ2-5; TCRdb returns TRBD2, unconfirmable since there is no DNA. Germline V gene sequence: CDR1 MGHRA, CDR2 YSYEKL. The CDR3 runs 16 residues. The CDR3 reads CASSQESGGAVKTQYF.

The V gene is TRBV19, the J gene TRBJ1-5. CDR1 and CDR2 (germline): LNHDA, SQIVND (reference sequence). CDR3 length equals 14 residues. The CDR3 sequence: CASSITHSNQPQHF. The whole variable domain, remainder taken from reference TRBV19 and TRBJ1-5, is DGGITQSPKYLFRKEGQNVTLSCEQNLNHDAMYWYRQDPGQGLRLIYYSQIVNDFQKGDIAEGYSVSREKKESFPLTVTSAQKNPTAFYLCASSITHSNQPQHFGDGTRLSIL.